This T cell receptor beta chain was recovered during a study of CD8 T cells in Susac syndrome. The ends lost 6 bases at V and 5 bases at J; junction bases unmatched: 13. The CDR3 sequence is 17 residues long. Per germline, CDR1 SNHLY and CDR2 FYNNEI. With random hexamers, reverse transcription was performed on about 0.45 to 1 ug of RNA. immunoSEQ multiplex PCR amplified TCR beta CDR3 across 54 Vbeta, 13 Jbeta. In TCRdb, the immunoSEQ multiplex PCR reads were re-called with MiXCR into one record per CDR3 protein. The data hold approximately 150,000 distinct CDR3 sequences, with 94% observed a single time. Sequencing of TCR beta was performed on blood CD8+ T cells and on blood CD4+ T cells. Controls matched for age and sex were healthy donors.

This sequence joins TRBV2 and TRBJ2-5, with 12 bases fitting TRBD2. The clonotype originates from a human donor in good health. The specimen sequenced was CD4+ T cells from PBMCs. As DNA, the CDR3 is TGTGCCAGCAGCTCTCGACTCCTAGCGGGAGGGCCGGAGACCCAGTACTTC. This gives the protein CASSSRLLAGGPETQYF.